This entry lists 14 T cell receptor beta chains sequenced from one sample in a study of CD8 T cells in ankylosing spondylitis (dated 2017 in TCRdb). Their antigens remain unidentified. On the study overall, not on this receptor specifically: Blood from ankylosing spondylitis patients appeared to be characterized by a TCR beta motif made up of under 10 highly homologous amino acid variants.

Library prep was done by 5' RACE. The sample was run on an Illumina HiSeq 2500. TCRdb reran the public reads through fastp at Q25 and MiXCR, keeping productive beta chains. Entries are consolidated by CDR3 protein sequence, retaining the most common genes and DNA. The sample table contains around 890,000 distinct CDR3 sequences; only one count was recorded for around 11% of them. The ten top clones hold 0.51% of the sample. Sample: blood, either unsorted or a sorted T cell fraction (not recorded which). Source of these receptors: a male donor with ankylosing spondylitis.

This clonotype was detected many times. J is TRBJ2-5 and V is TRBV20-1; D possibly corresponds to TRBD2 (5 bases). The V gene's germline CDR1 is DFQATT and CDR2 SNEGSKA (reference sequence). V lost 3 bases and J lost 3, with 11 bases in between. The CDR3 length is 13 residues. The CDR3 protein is CSASAGRKETQYF. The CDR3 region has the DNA TGCAGTGCTAGCGCGGGCAGGAAAGAGACCCAGTACTTC.

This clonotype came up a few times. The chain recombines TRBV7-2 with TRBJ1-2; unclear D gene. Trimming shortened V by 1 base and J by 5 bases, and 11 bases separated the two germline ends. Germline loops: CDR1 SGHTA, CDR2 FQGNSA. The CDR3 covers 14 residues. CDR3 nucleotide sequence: TGTGCCAGCAGCTTAGACCGCCGACCTTATGGCTACACCTTC. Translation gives CASSLDRRPYGYTF.

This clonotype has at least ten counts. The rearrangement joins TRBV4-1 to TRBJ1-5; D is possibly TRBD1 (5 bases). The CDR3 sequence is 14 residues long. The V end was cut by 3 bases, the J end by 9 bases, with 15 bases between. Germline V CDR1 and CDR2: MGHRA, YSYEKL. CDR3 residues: CASSQADSLGPQHF. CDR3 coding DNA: TGCGCCAGCAGCCAGGCTGACAGCCTGGGGCCCCAGCATTTT.

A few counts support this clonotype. CDR3 protein: CAISENRLEAFF. For the CDR3, the DNA is TGTGCCATCAGTGAGAACAGGCTTGAAGCTTTCTTT. The chain combines TRBV10-3 with TRBJ1-1, with a weak D call TRBD1 (5 bases). CDR3 length: 12 amino acids. Germline CDR1 is ENHRY and CDR2 is SYGVKD. V dropped 2 bases and J dropped 7 bases, with 8 bases sitting between them.

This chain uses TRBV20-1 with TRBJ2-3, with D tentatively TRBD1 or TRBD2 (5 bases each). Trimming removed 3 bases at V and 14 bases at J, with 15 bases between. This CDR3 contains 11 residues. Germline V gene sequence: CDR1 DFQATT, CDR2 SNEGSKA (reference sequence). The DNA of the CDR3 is TGCAGTGCTAGTCGGGACCAAAGAGTGTATTTT. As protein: CSASRDQRVYF.

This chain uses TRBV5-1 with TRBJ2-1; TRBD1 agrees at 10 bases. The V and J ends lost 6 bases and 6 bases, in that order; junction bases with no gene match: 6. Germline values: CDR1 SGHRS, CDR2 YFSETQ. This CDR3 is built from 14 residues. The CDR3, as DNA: TGCGCCAGCAAACCGGGACAGGGGAGCAATGAGCAGTTCTTC. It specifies CASKPGQGSNEQFF.

In DNA form, the CDR3 reads TGTGCCAGCACCCAACAGGGATATCGTGGCTACACCTTC. It specifies CASTQQGYRGYTF. The chain couples TRBV12-3 or TRBV12-4 to TRBJ1-2; the D gene is possibly TRBD1 (6 bases). The CDR3 is 13 amino acids. Trimming took off 7 bases at V and 7 bases at J, with 16 bases between the two ends.

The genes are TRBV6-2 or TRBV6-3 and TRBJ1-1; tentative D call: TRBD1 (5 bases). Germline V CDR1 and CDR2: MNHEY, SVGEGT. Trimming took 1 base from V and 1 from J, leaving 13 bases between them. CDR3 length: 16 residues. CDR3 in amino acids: CASSYYPGLPNTEAFF. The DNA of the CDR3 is TGTGCCAGCAGTTACTACCCGGGACTCCCGAACACTGAAGCTTTCTTT.

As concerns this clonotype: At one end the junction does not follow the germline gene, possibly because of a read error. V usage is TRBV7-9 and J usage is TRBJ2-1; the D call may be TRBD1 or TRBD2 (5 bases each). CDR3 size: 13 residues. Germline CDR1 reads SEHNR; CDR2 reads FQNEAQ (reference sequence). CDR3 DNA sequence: TGTGCCAGCAGCCAGGGACCCTACAATGAGCAGTGCTTC. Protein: CASSQGPYNEQCF. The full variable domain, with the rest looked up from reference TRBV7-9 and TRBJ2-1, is DTGVSQNPRHKITKRGQNVTFRCDPISEHNRLYWYRQTLGQGPEFLTYFQNEAQLEKSRLLSDRFSAERPKGSFSTLEIQRTEQGDSAMYLCASSQGPYNEQCFGPGTRLTVL.

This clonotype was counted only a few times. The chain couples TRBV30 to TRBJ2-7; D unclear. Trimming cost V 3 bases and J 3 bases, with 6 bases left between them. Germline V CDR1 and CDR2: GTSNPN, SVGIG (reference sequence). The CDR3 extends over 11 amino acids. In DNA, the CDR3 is TGTGCCTGGAGCGATTACTACGAGCAGTACTTC. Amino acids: CAWSDYYEQYF. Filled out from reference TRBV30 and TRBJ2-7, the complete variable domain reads SQTIHQWPATLVQPVGSPLSLECTVEGTSNPNLYWYRQAAGRGLQLLFYSVGIGQISSEVPQNLSASRPQDRQFILSSKKLLLSDSGFYLCAWSDYYEQYFGPGTRLTVT.

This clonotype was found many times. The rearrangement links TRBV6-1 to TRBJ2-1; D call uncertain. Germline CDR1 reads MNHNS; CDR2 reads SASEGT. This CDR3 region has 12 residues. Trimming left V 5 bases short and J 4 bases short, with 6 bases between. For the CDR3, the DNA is TGTGCCAGCAGTCGGATATACAATGAGCAGTTCTTC. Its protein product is CASSRIYNEQFF.

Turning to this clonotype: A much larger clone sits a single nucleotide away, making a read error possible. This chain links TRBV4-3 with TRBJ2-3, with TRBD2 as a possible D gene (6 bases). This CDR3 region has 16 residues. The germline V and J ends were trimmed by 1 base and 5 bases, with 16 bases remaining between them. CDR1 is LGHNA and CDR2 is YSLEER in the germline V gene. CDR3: CASSQGEGRSGDTQYF. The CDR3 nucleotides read TGCGCCAGCAGCCAAGGGGAAGGGAGGTCAGGAGATACGCAGTATTTT.

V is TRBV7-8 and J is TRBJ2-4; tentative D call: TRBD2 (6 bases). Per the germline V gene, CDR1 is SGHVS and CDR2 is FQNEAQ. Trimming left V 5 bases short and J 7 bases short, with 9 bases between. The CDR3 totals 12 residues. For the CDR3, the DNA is TGTGCCAGCAGCCGCGGGACTAACATTCAGTACTTC. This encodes CASSRGTNIQYF.

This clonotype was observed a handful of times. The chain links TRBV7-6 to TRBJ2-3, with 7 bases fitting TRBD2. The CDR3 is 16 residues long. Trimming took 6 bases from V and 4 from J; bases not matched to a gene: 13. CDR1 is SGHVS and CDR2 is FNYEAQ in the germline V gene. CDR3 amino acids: CASSPRLAITADTQYF. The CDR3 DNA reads TGTGCCAGCAGTCCCCGACTAGCCATTACGGCAGATACGCAGTATTTT.